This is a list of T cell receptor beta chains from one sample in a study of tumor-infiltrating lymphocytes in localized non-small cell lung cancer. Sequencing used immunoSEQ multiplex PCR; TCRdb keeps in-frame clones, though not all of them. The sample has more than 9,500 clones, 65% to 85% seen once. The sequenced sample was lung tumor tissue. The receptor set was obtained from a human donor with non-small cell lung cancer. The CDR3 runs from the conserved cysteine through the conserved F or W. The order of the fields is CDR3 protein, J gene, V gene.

cdr3_aa: CASGSRTNLMGNTIYF; j_call: TRBJ1-3; v_call: TRBV19
cdr3_aa: CASSLGGAVNQPQHF; j_call: TRBJ1-5; v_call: TRBV9
cdr3_aa: CASSHPVMGTEAFF; j_call: TRBJ1-1; v_call: TRBV2
cdr3_aa: CASSDFEKLFF; j_call: TRBJ1-4; v_call: TRBV28
cdr3_aa: CASSPTGNTGELFF; j_call: TRBJ2-2; v_call: TRBV18
cdr3_aa: CASSSVQDPGELFF; j_call: TRBJ2-2; v_call: TRBV5-4
cdr3_aa: CASSPRGDEQFF; j_call: TRBJ2-1; v_call: TRBV27
cdr3_aa: CASRPGTGANYGYTF; j_call: TRBJ1-2; v_call: TRBV28
cdr3_aa: CASSSLRTGYSPLHF; j_call: TRBJ1-6; v_call: TRBV7-9
cdr3_aa: CASSPPYPPEAFF; j_call: TRBJ1-1; v_call: TRBV18
cdr3_aa: CSVGGQGSGANVLTF; j_call: TRBJ2-6; v_call: TRBV29-1
cdr3_aa: CASSQERGYEQYF; j_call: TRBJ2-7; v_call: TRBV7-3
cdr3_aa: CSAENSGEQFF; j_call: TRBJ2-1; v_call: TRBV20-1
cdr3_aa: CASSPGPSDRGFYNEQFF; j_call: TRBJ2-1; v_call: TRBV28
cdr3_aa: CASSLGGLSTDTQYF; j_call: TRBJ2-3; v_call: TRBV28
cdr3_aa: CASSLGGTAGSGYTF; j_call: TRBJ1-2; v_call: TRBV7-2
cdr3_aa: CASSKQGDEQFF; j_call: TRBJ2-1; v_call: TRBV7-2
cdr3_aa: CASSLGSQGAGEKLFF; j_call: TRBJ1-4; v_call: TRBV5-1
cdr3_aa: CASSWAVETQYF; j_call: TRBJ2-5; v_call: TRBV5-6
cdr3_aa: CASSSYRGTEAFF; j_call: TRBJ1-1; v_call: TRBV6-5
cdr3_aa: CAWRNRGKFTEAFF; j_call: TRBJ1-1; v_call: TRBV30
cdr3_aa: CASSHLAGGYEQYF; j_call: TRBJ2-7; v_call: TRBV6-1
cdr3_aa: CASSSNPTTGELFF; j_call: TRBJ2-2; v_call: TRBV5-1
cdr3_aa: CASSWGLRREGQETQYF; j_call: TRBJ2-5; v_call: TRBV11-2
cdr3_aa: CASSQDLRGTEQFF; j_call: TRBJ2-1; v_call: TRBV14
cdr3_aa: CASSVGQGANEQFF; j_call: TRBJ2-1; v_call: TRBV7-9
cdr3_aa: CASSKSAGKETQYF; j_call: TRBJ2-5; v_call: TRBV5-6
cdr3_aa: CASSLAEAGAFTGELFF; j_call: TRBJ2-2; v_call: TRBV5-1
cdr3_aa: CSVGLRVRNEAFF; j_call: TRBJ1-1; v_call: TRBV29-1
cdr3_aa: CASRVQGSGNTIYF; j_call: TRBJ1-3; v_call: TRBV6-5
cdr3_aa: CASSQGATNEKLFF; j_call: TRBJ1-4; v_call: TRBV14
cdr3_aa: CASSLATFTEAFF; j_call: TRBJ1-1; v_call: TRBV5-1
cdr3_aa: CASSETGLNQPQHF; j_call: TRBJ1-5; v_call: TRBV25-1
cdr3_aa: CASSQDLQGVIWDTQYF; j_call: TRBJ2-3; v_call: TRBV4-3
cdr3_aa: CSVVLVPQETQYF; j_call: TRBJ2-5; v_call: TRBV29-1
cdr3_aa: CASSLLGAGANVLTF; j_call: TRBJ2-6; v_call: TRBV27
cdr3_aa: CASRSQIPEQGAHGWEKLFF; j_call: TRBJ1-4; v_call: TRBV12-2
cdr3_aa: CAISQEVSQPQHF; j_call: TRBJ1-5; v_call: TRBV10-3